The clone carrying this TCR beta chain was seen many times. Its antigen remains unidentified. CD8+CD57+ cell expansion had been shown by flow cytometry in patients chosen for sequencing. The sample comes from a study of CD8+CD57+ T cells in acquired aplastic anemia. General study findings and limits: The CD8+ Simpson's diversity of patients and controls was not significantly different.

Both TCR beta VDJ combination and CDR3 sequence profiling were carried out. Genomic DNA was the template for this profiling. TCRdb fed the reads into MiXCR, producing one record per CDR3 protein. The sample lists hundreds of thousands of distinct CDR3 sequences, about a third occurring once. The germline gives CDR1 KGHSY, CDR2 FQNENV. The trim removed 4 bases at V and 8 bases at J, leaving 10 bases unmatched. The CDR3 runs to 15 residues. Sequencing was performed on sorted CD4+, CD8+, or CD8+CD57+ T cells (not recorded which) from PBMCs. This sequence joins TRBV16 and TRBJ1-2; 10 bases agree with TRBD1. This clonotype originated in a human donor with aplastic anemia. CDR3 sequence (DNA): TGTGCCAGCAGCCCGCCGGACAGGGGGTCCTGGGGCTACACCTTC. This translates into CASSPPDRGSWGYTF.